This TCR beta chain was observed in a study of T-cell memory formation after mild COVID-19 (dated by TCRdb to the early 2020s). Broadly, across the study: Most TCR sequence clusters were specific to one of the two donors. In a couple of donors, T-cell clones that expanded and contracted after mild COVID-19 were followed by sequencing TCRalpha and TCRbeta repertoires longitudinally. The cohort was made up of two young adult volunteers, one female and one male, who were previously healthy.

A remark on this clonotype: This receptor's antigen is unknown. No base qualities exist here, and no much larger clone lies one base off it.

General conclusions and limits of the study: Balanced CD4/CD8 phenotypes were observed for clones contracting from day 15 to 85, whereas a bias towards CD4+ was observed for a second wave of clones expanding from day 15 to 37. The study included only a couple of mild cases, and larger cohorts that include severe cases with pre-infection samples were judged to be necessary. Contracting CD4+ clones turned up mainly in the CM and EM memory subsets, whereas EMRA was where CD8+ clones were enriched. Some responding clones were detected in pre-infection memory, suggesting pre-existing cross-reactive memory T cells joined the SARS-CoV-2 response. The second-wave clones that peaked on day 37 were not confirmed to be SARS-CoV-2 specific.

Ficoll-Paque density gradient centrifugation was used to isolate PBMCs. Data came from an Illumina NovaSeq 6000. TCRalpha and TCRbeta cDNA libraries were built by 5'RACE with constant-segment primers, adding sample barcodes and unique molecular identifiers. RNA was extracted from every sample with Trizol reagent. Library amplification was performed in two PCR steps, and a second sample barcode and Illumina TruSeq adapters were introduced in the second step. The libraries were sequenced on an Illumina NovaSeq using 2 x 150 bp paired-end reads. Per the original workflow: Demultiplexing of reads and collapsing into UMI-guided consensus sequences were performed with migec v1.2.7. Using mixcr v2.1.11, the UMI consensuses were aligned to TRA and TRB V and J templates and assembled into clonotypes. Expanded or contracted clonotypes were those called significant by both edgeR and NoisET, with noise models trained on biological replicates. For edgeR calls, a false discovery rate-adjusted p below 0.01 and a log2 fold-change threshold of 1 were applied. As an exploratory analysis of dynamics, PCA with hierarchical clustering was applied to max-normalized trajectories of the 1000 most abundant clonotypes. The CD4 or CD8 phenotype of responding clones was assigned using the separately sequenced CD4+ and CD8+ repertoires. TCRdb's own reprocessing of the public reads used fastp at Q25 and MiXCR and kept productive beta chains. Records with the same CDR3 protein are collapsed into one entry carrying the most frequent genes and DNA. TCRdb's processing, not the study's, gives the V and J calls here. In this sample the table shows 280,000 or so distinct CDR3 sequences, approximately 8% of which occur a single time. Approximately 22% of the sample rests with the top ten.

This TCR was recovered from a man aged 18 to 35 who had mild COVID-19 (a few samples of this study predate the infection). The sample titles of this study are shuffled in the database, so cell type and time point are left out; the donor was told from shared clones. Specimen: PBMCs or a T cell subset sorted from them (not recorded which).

The CDR3 in this case is CASSLETGGAEAFF. At the DNA level, the sequence is TGCGCCAGCAGCTTGGAAACAGGGGGCGCTGAAGCTTTCTTT. The sequence links TRBV5-1 to TRBJ1-1; 9 central nucleotides agree with TRBD1. At the junction V is shortened by 0 bases and J by 6 bases; bases outside the gene matches: 3. The CDR3 goes from the cysteine to the phenylalanine over 14 residues. Only the CDR3 portion is preserved as DNA: 42 bases, with reading frame beginning at the first base. CDR1 and CDR2 are drawn from the germline V gene: SGHRS, YFSETQ. Extended through the reference TRBV5-1 and TRBJ1-1 proteins, this CDR3 yields the full variable domain: KAGVTQTPRYLIKTRGQQVTLSCSPISGHRSVSWYQQTPGQGLQFLFEYFSETQRNKGNFPGRFSGRQFSNSRSEMNVSTLELGDSALYLCASSLETGGAEAFFGQGTRLTVV.